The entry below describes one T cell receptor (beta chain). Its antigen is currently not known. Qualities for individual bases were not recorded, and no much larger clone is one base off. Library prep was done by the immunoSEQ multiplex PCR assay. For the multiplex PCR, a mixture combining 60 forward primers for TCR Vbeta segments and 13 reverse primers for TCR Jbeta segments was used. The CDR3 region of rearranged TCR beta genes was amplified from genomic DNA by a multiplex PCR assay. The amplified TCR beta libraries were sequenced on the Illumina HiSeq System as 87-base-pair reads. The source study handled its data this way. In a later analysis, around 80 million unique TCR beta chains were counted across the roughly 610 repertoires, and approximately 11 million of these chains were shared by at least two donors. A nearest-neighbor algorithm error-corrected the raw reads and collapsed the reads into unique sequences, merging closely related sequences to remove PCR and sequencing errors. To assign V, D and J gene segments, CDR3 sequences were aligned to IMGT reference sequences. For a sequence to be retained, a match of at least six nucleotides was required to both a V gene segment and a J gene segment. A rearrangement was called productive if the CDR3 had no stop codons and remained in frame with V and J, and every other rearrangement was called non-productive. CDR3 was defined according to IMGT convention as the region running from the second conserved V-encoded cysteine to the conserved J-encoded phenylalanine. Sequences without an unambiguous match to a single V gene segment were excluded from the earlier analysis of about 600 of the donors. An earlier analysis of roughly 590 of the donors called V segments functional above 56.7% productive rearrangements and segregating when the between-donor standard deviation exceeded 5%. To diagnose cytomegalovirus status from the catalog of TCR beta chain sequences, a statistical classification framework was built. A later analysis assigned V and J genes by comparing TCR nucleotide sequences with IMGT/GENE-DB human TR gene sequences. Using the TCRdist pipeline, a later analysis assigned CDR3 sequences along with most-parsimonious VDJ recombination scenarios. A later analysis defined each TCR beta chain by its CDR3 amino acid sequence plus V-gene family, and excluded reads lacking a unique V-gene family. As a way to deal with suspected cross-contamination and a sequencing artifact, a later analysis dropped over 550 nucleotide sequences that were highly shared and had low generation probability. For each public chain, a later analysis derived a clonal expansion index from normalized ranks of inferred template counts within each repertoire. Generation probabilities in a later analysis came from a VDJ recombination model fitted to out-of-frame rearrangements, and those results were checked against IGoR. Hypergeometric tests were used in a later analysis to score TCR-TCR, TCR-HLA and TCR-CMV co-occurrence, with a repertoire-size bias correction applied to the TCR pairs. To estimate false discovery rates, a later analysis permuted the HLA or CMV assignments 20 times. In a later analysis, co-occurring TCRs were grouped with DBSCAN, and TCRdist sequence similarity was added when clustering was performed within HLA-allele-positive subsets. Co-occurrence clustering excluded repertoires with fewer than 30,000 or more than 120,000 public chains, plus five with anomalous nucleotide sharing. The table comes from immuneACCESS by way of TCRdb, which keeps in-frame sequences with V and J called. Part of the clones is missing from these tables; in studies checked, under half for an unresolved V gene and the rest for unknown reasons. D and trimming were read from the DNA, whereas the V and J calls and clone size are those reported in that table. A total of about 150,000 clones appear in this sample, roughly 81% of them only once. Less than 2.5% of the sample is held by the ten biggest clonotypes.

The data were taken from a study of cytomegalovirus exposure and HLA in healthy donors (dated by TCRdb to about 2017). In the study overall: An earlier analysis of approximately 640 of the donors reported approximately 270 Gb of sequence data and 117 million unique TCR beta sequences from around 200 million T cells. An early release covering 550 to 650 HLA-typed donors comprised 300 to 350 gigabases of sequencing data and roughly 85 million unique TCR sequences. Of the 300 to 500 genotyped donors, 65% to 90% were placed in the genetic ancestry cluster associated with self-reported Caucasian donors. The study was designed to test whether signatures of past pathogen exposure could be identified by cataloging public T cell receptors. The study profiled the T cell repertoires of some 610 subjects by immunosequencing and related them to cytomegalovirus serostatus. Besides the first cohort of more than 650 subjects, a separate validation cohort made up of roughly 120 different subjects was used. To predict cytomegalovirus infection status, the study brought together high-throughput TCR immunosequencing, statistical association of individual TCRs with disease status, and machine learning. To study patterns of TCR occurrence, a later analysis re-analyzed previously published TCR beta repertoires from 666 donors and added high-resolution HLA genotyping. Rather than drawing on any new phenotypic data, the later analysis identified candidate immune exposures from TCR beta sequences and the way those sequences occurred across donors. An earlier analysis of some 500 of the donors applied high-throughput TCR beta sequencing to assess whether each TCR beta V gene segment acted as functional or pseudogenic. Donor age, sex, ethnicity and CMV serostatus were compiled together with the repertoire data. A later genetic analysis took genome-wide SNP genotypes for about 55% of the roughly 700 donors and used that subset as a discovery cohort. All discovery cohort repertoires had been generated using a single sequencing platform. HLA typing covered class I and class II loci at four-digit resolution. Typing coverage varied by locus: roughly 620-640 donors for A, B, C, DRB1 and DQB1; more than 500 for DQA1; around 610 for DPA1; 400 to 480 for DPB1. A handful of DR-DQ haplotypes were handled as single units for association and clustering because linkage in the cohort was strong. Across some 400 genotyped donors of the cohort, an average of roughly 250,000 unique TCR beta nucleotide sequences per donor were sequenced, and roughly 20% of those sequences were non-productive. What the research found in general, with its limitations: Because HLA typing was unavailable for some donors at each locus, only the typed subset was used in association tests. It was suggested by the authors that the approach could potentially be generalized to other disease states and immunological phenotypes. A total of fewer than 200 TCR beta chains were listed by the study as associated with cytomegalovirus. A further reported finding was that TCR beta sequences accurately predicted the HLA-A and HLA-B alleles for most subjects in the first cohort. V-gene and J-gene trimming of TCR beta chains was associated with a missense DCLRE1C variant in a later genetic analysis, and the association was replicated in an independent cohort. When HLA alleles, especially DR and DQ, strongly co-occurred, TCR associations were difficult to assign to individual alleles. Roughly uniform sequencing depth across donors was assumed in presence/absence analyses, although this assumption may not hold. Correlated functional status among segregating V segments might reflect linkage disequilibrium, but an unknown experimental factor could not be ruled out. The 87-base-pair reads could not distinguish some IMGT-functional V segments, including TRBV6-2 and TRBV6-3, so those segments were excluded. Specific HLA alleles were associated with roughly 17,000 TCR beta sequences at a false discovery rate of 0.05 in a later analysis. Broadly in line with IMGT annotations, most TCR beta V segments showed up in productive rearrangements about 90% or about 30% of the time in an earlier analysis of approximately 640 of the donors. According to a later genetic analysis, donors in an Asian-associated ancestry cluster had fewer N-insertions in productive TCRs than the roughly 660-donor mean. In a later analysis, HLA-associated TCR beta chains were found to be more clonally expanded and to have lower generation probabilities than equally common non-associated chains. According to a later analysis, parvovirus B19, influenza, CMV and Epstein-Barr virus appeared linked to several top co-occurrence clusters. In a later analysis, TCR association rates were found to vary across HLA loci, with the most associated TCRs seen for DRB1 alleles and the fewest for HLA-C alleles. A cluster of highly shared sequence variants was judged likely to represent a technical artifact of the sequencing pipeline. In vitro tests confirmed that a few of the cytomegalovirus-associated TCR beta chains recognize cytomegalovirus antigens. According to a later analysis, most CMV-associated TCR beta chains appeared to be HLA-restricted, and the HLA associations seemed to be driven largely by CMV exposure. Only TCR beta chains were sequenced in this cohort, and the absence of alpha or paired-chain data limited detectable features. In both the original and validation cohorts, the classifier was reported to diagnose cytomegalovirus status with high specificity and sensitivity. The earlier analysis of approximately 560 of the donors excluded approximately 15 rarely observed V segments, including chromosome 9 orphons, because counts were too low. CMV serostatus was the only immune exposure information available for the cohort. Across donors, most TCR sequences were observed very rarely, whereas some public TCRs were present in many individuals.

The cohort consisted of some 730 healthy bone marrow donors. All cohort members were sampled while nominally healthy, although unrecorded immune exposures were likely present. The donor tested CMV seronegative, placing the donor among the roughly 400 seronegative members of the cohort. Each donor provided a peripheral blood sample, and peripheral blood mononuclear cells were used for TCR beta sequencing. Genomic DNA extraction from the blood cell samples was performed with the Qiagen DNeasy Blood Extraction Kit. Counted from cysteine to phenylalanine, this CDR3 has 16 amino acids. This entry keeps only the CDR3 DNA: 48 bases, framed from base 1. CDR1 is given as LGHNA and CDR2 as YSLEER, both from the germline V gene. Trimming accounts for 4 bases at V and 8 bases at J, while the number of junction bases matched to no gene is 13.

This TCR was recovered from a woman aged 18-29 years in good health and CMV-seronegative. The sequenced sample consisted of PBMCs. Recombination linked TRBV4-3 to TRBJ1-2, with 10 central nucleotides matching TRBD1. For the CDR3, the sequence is CASSPGQGTGVRGYTF. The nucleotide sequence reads TGCGCCAGCAGCCCCGGGCAAGGGACAGGGGTTAGGGGCTACACCTTC.